What follows describes a single T cell receptor (beta chain). Its target is unknown. The sample's time point: blood 2 weeks post-SBRT. Treatment: 15 Gy SBRT to primary tumor, nephrectomy 4 weeks later. CDR1 is MNHNY and CDR2 is SVGAGI in the germline V gene (reference sequence). Trimming shortened V by 8 bases and J by 0 bases, and 13 bases separated the two germline ends. The CDR3 spans 14 residues. The data derive from a study of radiation and T cells in renal cell carcinoma. Overall study context: Nephrectomy followed 15 Gy stereotactic body radiation by 4 weeks. Study results and caveats: Baseline intratumoral clonotype presence is unknown without pretreatment biopsies.

Profiled with immunoSEQ multiplex PCR; TCRdb holds only in-frame clones, not every one. The sample carries about 130,000 clones, 88% recorded once. This chain connects TRBV6-6 to TRBJ1-2; D ambiguous. Sequencing was performed on blood, taken from a patient whose treatment included radiotherapy and nephrectomy. This receptor was identified in a woman aged 70 to 79 with renal cell carcinoma. The CDR3, as DNA: TGTGCCAGCGTTGAGGCGGCCCCTAACTATGGCTACACCTTC. It yields the protein CASVEAAPNYGYTF.